What follows are 6 T cell receptor beta chains derived from one specimen sequenced in a study of shared clonotypes between healthy human individuals (TCRdb year 2020). The library relied on the immunoSEQ multiplex PCR assay. Sourced from immuneACCESS, this table was stored by TCRdb with only in-frame sequences that have V and J called. A share of the clones is absent; for the studies checked, an unresolved V gene accounts for under half, and the remainder has no known explanation. Present in this sample are 850,000 to 1,200,000 clones, more than 60% of which were seen just once. Approximately 1.5% of the sample is held by the ten biggest clonotypes. The sample was memory CD4+ T cells sorted from blood. Taken with the paper, the label for cell subset or site translates to: CD45RA-negative fraction. The receptors were sampled from a man aged 18 to 30 in good health.

The chain joins TRBV28 to TRBJ1-1, with no clear D. This CDR3 is built from 14 residues. Germline values: CDR1 MDHEN, CDR2 SYDVKM. Trimming took 6 bases from V and 1 from J, leaving 12 bases between them. DNA of the CDR3: TGTGCCAGCAGACGGTCTGATTGGAACACTGAAGCTTTCTTT. This gives the protein CASRRSDWNTEAFF.

This chain joins TRBV7-2 and TRBJ2-7; 9 bases are shared with TRBD2. V shed 6 bases, J shed 4 bases, and the junction held 10 bases outside the gene matches. This CDR3 has 15 residues. Germline assignment: CDR1 SGHTA and CDR2 FQGNSA. DNA for the CDR3: TGTGCCAGCAGTGCCAGCGGGAGGACGGGGTACGAGCAGTACTTC. Its translation is CASSASGRTGYEQYF.

This chain uses TRBV7-2 with TRBJ1-4; 9 bases are a match to TRBD1. Trimming at V came to 1 base and at J to 6 bases, leaving 9 bases not matched to a gene. The CDR3 has 17 amino acids. CDR1 and CDR2 (germline): SGHTA, FQGNSA. The CDR3 here is CASSLGTNRGRDEKLFF. CDR3 nucleotides: TGTGCCAGCAGCTTAGGGACCAACAGGGGGCGAGATGAAAAACTGTTTTTT.

In regard to this clone: Additional DNA sequences in this sample encode the identical CDR3. The chain recombines TRBV5-1 with TRBJ1-5; D unresolved. The ends were cut back, 0 bases at V and 5 bases at J, with 6 bases in the middle. The V gene's germline CDR1 is SGHRS and CDR2 YFSETQ. The CDR3 spans 13 residues. CDR3 coding DNA: TGCGCCAGCAGCTTGGCACCCGATCAGCCCCAGCATTTT. The encoded protein is CASSLAPDQPQHF.

The chain has TRBV21-1 and TRBJ2-7; the table's D call TRBD2 went unverified against the DNA. TRBV21-1 is termed a pseudogene. This CDR3 is built from 14 residues. In DNA form, the CDR3 reads TGTGCCAGCATCGGGAGACTAGCGGGTTACGAGCAGTACTTC. Its protein product is CASIGRLAGYEQYF.

The chain carries TRBV4-3 and TRBJ2-7, with D tentatively TRBD2 (6 bases). The CDR3 extends over 17 amino acids. Looked up from germline, CDR1 is LGHNA and CDR2 is YSLEER. V lost 4 bases to trimming and J lost 6 bases, with 25 bases between them. CDR3 nucleotides: TGCGCCAGCAGCCGGGATGGGGGGACCAACCCCTGGGGCGAGCAGTACTTC. This encodes CASSRDGGTNPWGEQYF.